The 14 T cell receptor beta chains listed next were all sequenced from one sample in a study of cytomegalovirus exposure and HLA in healthy donors. This table comes from immunoSEQ multiplex PCR, and its TCRdb copy is limited to in-frame clones, with some not included. The repertoire has around 140,000 clones, roughly 90% of them found once; the top ten carry roughly 4.3%. The material sequenced was PBMCs. These receptors all come from a man younger than 30 in good health and CMV-seropositive.

The sample holds a few counts of this clone. This rearrangement joins TRBV7-2 to TRBJ1-2, with D possibly matching TRBD1 (5 bases). The V end lost 2 bases, the J end lost 8 bases, and 9 bases lay between the germline ends. The CDR3 loop spans 12 amino acids. CDR1 and CDR2 (germline): SGHTA, FQGNSA. In nucleotides, the CDR3 is TGTGCCAGCAGCTTAAAGGGGCGAGGCTACACCTTC. Its translation is CASSLKGRGYTF.

CDR3 protein: CASSLAQGRTGELFF. CDR3 DNA: TGCGCCAGCAGCTTGGCGCAGGGAAGGACCGGGGAGCTGTTTTTT. The chain has TRBV5-1 and TRBJ2-2; possibly TRBD1 for D (5 bases). Trimming removed 0 bases at V and 5 bases at J, with 11 bases between. This CDR3 comprises 15 residues. The V gene's germline CDR1 is SGHRS and CDR2 YFSETQ.

The chain is built from TRBV18 and TRBJ2-6; TRBD1 might be the D (5 bases). V was clipped by 3 bases and J by 0 bases, with 12 bases between them. CDR3 length: 17 residues. Germline lookup yields CDR1 KGHSH and CDR2 LQKENI. The CDR3 spells CASSPVRALSGANVLTF. Here the CDR3 DNA reads TGTGCCAGCTCACCGGTCAGGGCCCTCTCTGGGGCCAACGTCCTGACTTTC.

This rearrangement joins TRBV29-1 to TRBJ1-2, with a possible D match to TRBD1 (6 bases). This CDR3 comprises 12 residues. Germline V CDR1 and CDR2: SQVTM, ANQGSEA. V gave up 3 bases and J gave up 4 bases, with 9 bases separating them. The CDR3 sequence: CSVDGGLYGYTF. The CDR3 region has the DNA TGCAGCGTTGATGGGGGCCTCTATGGCTACACCTTC.

The chain has TRBV2 and TRBJ1-1; no definite D call. The germline V and J ends were trimmed by 9 bases and 5 bases, with 16 bases remaining between them. Per germline, CDR1 SNHLY and CDR2 FYNNEI. The CDR3 extends over 13 amino acids. CDR3 protein: CARYPGTRTEAFF. CDR3 nucleotide sequence: TGTGCCAGGTACCCTGGAACGCGGACTGAAGCTTTCTTT.

The rearrangement links TRBV30 to TRBJ2-5; TRBD1 agrees at 9 bases. The CDR3 length is 16 residues. The J segment lost 5 bases and the V segment lost 1 base, leaving 11 bases of the junction unmatched. Germline CDR1 reads GTSNPN; CDR2 reads SVGIG (reference sequence). CDR3: CAWSAHRGGTGETQYF. CDR3 nucleotides: TGTGCCTGGAGTGCCCACAGGGGGGGGACAGGGGAGACCCAGTACTTC.

The rearrangement links TRBV10-1 to TRBJ2-1, with 16 bases that match TRBD2. V lost 8 bases, J lost 6 bases, and 4 bases stayed unmatched. Germline CDR1 WNHNN, CDR2 SYGVQD (reference sequence). The CDR3 length is 15 residues. The CDR3: CASRGLAGGSNEQFF. CDR3 bases: TGCGCCAGCCGGGGACTAGCGGGAGGGTCCAATGAGCAGTTCTTC.

The chain recombines TRBV2 with TRBJ2-1; the match to TRBD2 covers 10 bases. V lost 6 bases and J lost 5; bases outside the gene matches: 7. The germline V gene has CDR1 SNHLY and CDR2 FYNNEI. The CDR3 loop spans 15 amino acids. In nucleotides, the CDR3 is TGTGCCAGCAGAAAGACTAGCGGGCCCCACAATGAGCAGTTCTTC. Translated, it gives CASRKTSGPHNEQFF. Full variable domain (outside the CDR3, taken from reference TRBV2 and TRBJ2-1): EPEVTQTPSHQVTQMGQEVILRCVPISNHLYFYWYRQILGQKVEFLVSFYNNEISEKSEIFDDQFSVERPDGSNFTLKIRSTKLEDSAMYFCASRKTSGPHNEQFFGPGTRLTVL.

V and J are TRBV5-1 and TRBJ2-1; 8 bases agree with TRBD2. Germline V CDR1 and CDR2: SGHRS, YFSETQ. This CDR3 has 15 amino acids. With 4 bases clipped from V and 4 bases from J, the junction kept 7 bases outside the gene matches. CDR3: CASSPAGTSYNEQFF. DNA of the CDR3: TGCGCCAGCAGCCCGGCGGGGACTAGTTACAATGAGCAGTTCTTC.

The chain links TRBV4-1 to TRBJ1-2; D gene unclear. Per the germline V gene, CDR1 is MGHRA and CDR2 is YSYEKL. The CDR3 totals 16 residues. The ends were cut back, 2 bases at V and 1 base at J, with 14 bases in the middle. CDR3 in DNA: TGCGCCAGCAGCCAAAAGAGCGGAGGCGTTAACTATGGCTACACCTTC. Translating gives CASSQKSGGVNYGYTF.

The V gene is TRBV9, the J gene TRBJ2-1; D gene uncertain. The CDR3 loop spans 15 amino acids. Germline values: CDR1 SGDLS, CDR2 YYNGEE. Trimming took off 0 bases at V and 5 bases at J, with 12 bases between the two ends. The CDR3 sequence is CASSVGGAYDNEQFF. The CDR3 bases are TGTGCCAGCAGCGTAGGAGGTGCCTACGACAATGAGCAGTTCTTC.

V gene TRBV27 combines with J gene TRBJ1-1; 7 bases are a match to TRBD1. V lost 4 bases, J lost 5 bases, and 13 bases stayed unmatched. Per the germline V gene, CDR1 is MNHEY and CDR2 is SMNVEV (reference sequence). This CDR3 is 16 amino acids long. CDR3 region: CASSSRARGQGTEAFF. CDR3 nucleotide sequence: TGTGCCAGCAGTTCCCGGGCTAGGGGGCAGGGTACTGAAGCTTTCTTT.

This clone has a handful of counts. The genes are TRBV2 and TRBJ1-2; possible D gene TRBD1, 6 bases. There are 13 residues in the CDR3. The germline gives CDR1 SNHLY, CDR2 FYNNEI. The CDR3 DNA reads TGTGGGACCCAGACAGGTCTCCTCTATGGCTACACCTTC. It encodes CGTQTGLLYGYTF.

The chain links TRBV28 to TRBJ1-4, with no clear D. Germline assignment: CDR1 MDHEN and CDR2 SYDVKM. V was cut by 7 bases and J by 5 bases, with 11 bases left in between. The CDR3 has 13 residues. The CDR3 protein is CASTPSLNEKLFF. DNA of the CDR3: TGTGCCAGCACGCCGAGCTTGAATGAAAAACTGTTTTTT.